The clone carrying this T cell receptor (beta chain) has a single count. This entry comes from a study of T cells in tumors after PD-1 blockade. TCRdb keeps only in-frame clones here, not all; method: immunoSEQ multiplex PCR. The sample includes 45,000 to 60,000 clones, more than 65% seen only once; the top ten take about 9.3%. V lost 7 bases, J lost 5 bases, and 9 bases lay in between. This CDR3 is 12 amino acids long. The sequence was obtained from a human donor with advanced basal cell or squamous cell carcinoma (not recorded which). The chain employs TRBV12-3 or TRBV12-4 and TRBJ2-1; D remains ambiguous. The sample here was PBMCs, taken before anti-PD-1 therapy. The DNA of the CDR3 is TGTGCCAGCACCCCCCATGACAATGAGCAGTTCTTC. Translation gives CASTPHDNEQFF.